Listed below are T cell receptor beta chains from one sample, sequenced in a study of T cells in Graves' hyperthyroidism and ophthalmopathy. TCRdb re-derived calls from the multiplex PCR reads in MiXCR, one entry per CDR3 protein. Among about 740,000 distinct CDR3 sequences listed, approximately 15% were seen once. Sequences were obtained from blood. The origin of the receptors is a woman in her late teens or twenties with Graves' hyperthyroidism. Both conserved end residues are part of each CDR3. The order of the fields is V gene, clone size, J gene, D gene, CDR3 protein, CDR3 DNA. A D gene is named only where the DNA matches it firmly. Some rows have no size entry. The others give once, few or many, or a class for an expanded clone.

V: TRBV5-1; size: many; J: TRBJ2-1; D: TRBD2; CDR3: CASSFILVGGGDEQFF; DNA: TGCGCCAGCAGCTTCATACTAGTTGGCGGGGGGGATGAGCAGTTCTTC
V: TRBV12-3/TRBV12-4; size: many; J: TRBJ2-1; D: TRBD2; CDR3: CASTLLGLAGPSSYNEQFF; DNA: TGTGCCAGCACCCTCTTAGGACTAGCGGGACCCTCCTCCTACAATGAGCAGTTCTTC
V: TRBV12-3/TRBV12-4; size: many; J: TRBJ1-2; D: .; CDR3: CASSLRGVGYTF; DNA: TGTGCCAGCAGTTTACGGGGAGTCGGCTACACCTTC
V: TRBV7-9; size: many; J: TRBJ2-7; D: .; CDR3: CASSVGLSSYEQYF; DNA: TGTGCCAGCAGCGTGGGACTTTCCTCCTACGAGCAGTACTTC
V: TRBV6-1; size: .; J: TRBJ2-7; D: TRBD1; CDR3: CASSISGTGTYEQYF; DNA: TGTGCCAGCAGCATCTCCGGGACAGGGACCTACGAGCAGTACTTC
V: TRBV6-5; size: .; J: TRBJ1-6; D: .; CDR3: CASSYPRGTGSPLHF; DNA: TGTGCCAGCAGTTACCCGAGGGGAACCGGCTCACCCCTCCACTTT
V: TRBV6-1; size: many; J: TRBJ2-5; D: TRBD1; CDR3: CASSGTYRGLETQYF; DNA: TGTGCCAGCAGTGGCACCTACAGGGGATTAGAGACCCAGTACTTC
V: TRBV19; size: few; J: TRBJ2-3; D: TRBD2; CDR3: CASSISGGRAADTQYF; DNA: TGTGCCAGTAGTATAAGCGGCGGGAGGGCAGCAGATACGCAGTATTTT
V: TRBV11-2; size: many; J: TRBJ2-1; D: .; CDR3: CASSLAFWRLKPYNEQFF; DNA: TGTGCCAGCAGCTTAGCTTTTTGGCGACTCAAACCTTACAATGAGCAGTTCTTC
V: TRBV6-1; size: .; J: TRBJ1-1; D: .; CDR3: CASSEEDPHEAFF; DNA: TGTGCCAGCAGTGAAGAGGATCCCCATGAAGCTTTCTTT
V: TRBV6-2/TRBV6-3; size: few; J: TRBJ1-1; D: TRBD1; CDR3: CASRTSGTANTEAFF; DNA: TGTGCCAGCAGAACCAGCGGGACAGCGAACACTGAAGCTTTCTTT
V: TRBV2; size: few; J: TRBJ1-2; D: TRBD1; CDR3: CASSESPTGVYGYTF; DNA: TGTGCCAGCAGTGAATCCCCGACAGGGGTCTATGGCTACACCTTC
V: TRBV20-1; size: .; J: TRBJ1-1; D: .; CDR3: CSGRQQPDTEAFF; DNA: TGCAGTGGTAGACAACAACCAGACACTGAAGCTTTCTTT
V: TRBV20-1; size: few; J: TRBJ1-2; D: .; CDR3: CSARSPFPHSIGYTF; DNA: TGCAGTGCTAGATCCCCCTTTCCCCATTCTATAGGCTACACCTTC
V: TRBV30; size: many; J: TRBJ2-7; D: TRBD2; CDR3: CAWRTIAGSEQYF; DNA: TGTGCCTGGAGAACTATAGCGGGATCCGAGCAGTACTTC
V: TRBV12-3/TRBV12-4; size: many; J: TRBJ2-5; D: TRBD1; CDR3: CASSPGTGTPETQYF; DNA: TGTGCCAGCAGCCCCGGGACAGGGACACCAGAGACCCAGTACTTC
V: TRBV13; size: many; J: TRBJ2-7; D: TRBD2; CDR3: CASSLGAGDLRYEQYF; DNA: TGTGCCAGCAGCTTAGGGGCGGGGGACCTCCGCTACGAGCAGTACTTC
V: TRBV27; size: many; J: TRBJ2-3; D: TRBD2; CDR3: CASGGLADTDTQYF; DNA: TGTGCCAGCGGGGGACTAGCGGACACAGATACGCAGTATTTT
V: TRBV29-1; size: .; J: TRBJ2-7; D: TRBD2; CDR3: CSVGLDLDYEQYF; DNA: TGCAGCGTCGGACTAGACCTTGATTACGAGCAGTACTTC
V: TRBV20-1; size: few; J: TRBJ1-3; D: .; CDR3: CSARGRGENTIYF; DNA: TGCAGTGCTAGAGGAAGGGGTGAAAACACCATATATTTT
V: TRBV7-2; size: few; J: TRBJ2-1; D: .; CDR3: CASSLVGRAFLEFF; DNA: TGTGCCAGCAGCTTAGTCGGCAGGGCCTTTTTAGAGTTCTTC
V: TRBV20-1; size: .; J: TRBJ1-5; D: TRBD1; CDR3: CSGQGGGNQPQHF; DNA: TGCAGCGGACAGGGGGGCGGCAATCAGCCCCAGCATTTT
V: TRBV5-1; size: .; J: TRBJ2-7; D: TRBD1; CDR3: CASRLGQGRSYEQYF; DNA: TGCGCCAGCAGACTAGGACAGGGGAGGAGTTACGAGCAGTACTTC
V: TRBV18; size: many; J: TRBJ2-5; D: TRBD2; CDR3: CASSPTTSGNQYF; DNA: TGTGCCAGCTCACCGACGACTAGCGGGAATCAGTACTTC
V: TRBV2; size: many; J: TRBJ1-1; D: .; CDR3: CASSYRENTEAFF; DNA: TGTGCCAGCAGTTACCGGGAGAACACTGAAGCTTTCTTT
V: TRBV7-9; size: many; J: TRBJ2-7; D: TRBD1; CDR3: CASSVTGVEQYF; DNA: TGTGCCAGCAGCGTTACAGGGGTCGAGCAGTACTTC
V: TRBV28; size: many; J: TRBJ2-5; D: .; CDR3: CASSWLGLGRETQYF; DNA: TGTGCCAGCAGTTGGCTGGGTCTCGGACGGGAGACCCAGTACTTC
V: TRBV11-3; size: many; J: TRBJ1-1; D: TRBD1; CDR3: CASSHRQGLLMNTEAFF; DNA: TGTGCCAGCAGCCACCGACAGGGGCTTCTGATGAACACTGAAGCTTTCTTT
V: TRBV25-1; size: .; J: TRBJ2-7; D: .; CDR3: CASSDPDSFNSYEQYF; DNA: TGTGCCAGCAGTGATCCGGACAGTTTTAACTCCTACGAGCAGTACTTC
V: TRBV18; size: many; J: TRBJ1-1; D: .; CDR3: CASSPVGPEAFF; DNA: TGTGCCAGCTCACCAGTTGGTCCTGAAGCTTTCTTT
V: TRBV10-3; size: many; J: TRBJ2-1; D: .; CDR3: CASQGDSYNEQFF; DNA: TGTGCCAGCCAGGGAGACTCCTACAATGAGCAGTTCTTC
V: TRBV20-1; size: .; J: TRBJ1-4; D: .; CDR3: CSARDREAINEKLFF; DNA: TGCAGTGCTAGAGACAGGGAGGCAATTAATGAAAAACTGTTTTTT
V: TRBV5-1; size: .; J: TRBJ1-1; D: .; CDR3: CASSLVVGAMNTEAFF; DNA: TGCGCCAGCAGCTTGGTGGTCGGGGCCATGAACACTGAAGCTTTCTTT
V: TRBV29-1; size: .; J: TRBJ2-2; D: .; CDR3: CSYRNTGELFF; DNA: TGCAGCTACAGAAACACCGGGGAGCTGTTTTTT
V: TRBV30; size: .; J: TRBJ2-3; D: .; CDR3: CTWTPGTDTQYF; DNA: TGTACCTGGACACCTGGCACAGATACGCAGTATTTT
V: TRBV7-2; size: many; J: TRBJ2-1; D: TRBD2; CDR3: CASSSTSGRANEQFF; DNA: TGTGCCAGCAGCTCGACTAGCGGGAGGGCCAATGAGCAGTTCTTC
V: TRBV2; size: many; J: TRBJ1-2; D: TRBD1; CDR3: CASRGQPYGANYGYTF; DNA: TGTGCCAGCAGGGGACAGCCCTACGGAGCTAACTATGGCTACACCTTC
V: TRBV5-1; size: .; J: TRBJ1-2; D: .; CDR3: CASSLGGPTVGYGYTF; DNA: TGCGCCAGCAGCTTGGGAGGGCCGACAGTTGGATATGGCTACACCTTC
V: TRBV27; size: many; J: TRBJ2-7; D: TRBD1; CDR3: CASSRSGTVYEQYF; DNA: TGTGCCAGCAGTAGATCCGGGACAGTCTACGAGCAGTACTTC
V: TRBV2; size: many; J: TRBJ1-1; D: TRBD1; CDR3: CASRYRGSNTEAFF; DNA: TGTGCCAGCAGATACAGGGGTAGCAACACTGAAGCTTTCTTT
V: TRBV3-1; size: many; J: TRBJ2-3; D: .; CDR3: CASSLTHTDTQYF; DNA: TGTGCCAGTAGCCTAACTCACACAGATACGCAGTATTTT
V: TRBV15; size: once; J: TRBJ2-7; D: TRBD1; CDR3: CATSRGDRTGSQGNEQYF; DNA: TGTGCCACCAGCAGAGGCGACCGGACAGGCTCCCAGGGGAATGAGCAGTACTTC
V: TRBV20-1; size: few; J: TRBJ2-1; D: TRBD2; CDR3: CSARDQPSGVYNEQFF; DNA: TGCAGTGCTAGAGATCAACCCAGCGGGGTTTACAATGAGCAGTTCTTC
V: TRBV20-1; size: .; J: TRBJ2-7; D: TRBD1; CDR3: CSARHRDRGTGGPEQYF; DNA: TGCAGTGCTAGACACCGGGACAGGGGAACGGGAGGGCCCGAGCAGTACTTC
V: TRBV28; size: .; J: TRBJ2-1; D: TRBD1; CDR3: CASSRQGPGYNEQFF; DNA: TGTGCCAGCAGTCGACAGGGCCCGGGGTACAATGAGCAGTTCTTC
V: TRBV6-1; size: .; J: TRBJ1-6; D: .; CDR3: CASSHFGSYNSPLHF; DNA: TGTGCCAGCTCACATTTCGGCAGCTATAATTCACCCCTCCACTTT
V: TRBV2; size: .; J: TRBJ2-2; D: .; CDR3: CASRLLGWGDTGELFF; DNA: TGTGCCAGCAGGCTTCTTGGGTGGGGTGACACCGGGGAGCTGTTTTTT
V: TRBV12-5; size: .; J: TRBJ2-5; D: TRBD1; CDR3: CASGLVGTGLETQYF; DNA: TGTGCTAGTGGTTTGGTCGGGACAGGGTTAGAGACCCAGTACTTC
V: TRBV9; size: few; J: TRBJ2-5; D: TRBD2; CDR3: CASSVGLAGGGQETQHF; DNA: TGTGCCAGCAGCGTGGGACTAGCGGGAGGAGGCCAAGAGACCCAGCACTTC
V: TRBV6-2/TRBV6-3; size: .; J: TRBJ1-5; D: .; CDR3: CASSQGVRDQPQHF; DNA: TGTGCCAGCAGTCAAGGTGTCAGGGATCAGCCCCAGCATTTT
V: TRBV20-1; size: many; J: TRBJ1-6; D: .; CDR3: CSARDLGGGPYSPLHF; DNA: TGCAGTGCTAGAGATCTTGGGGGGGGACCCTATTCACCCCTCCACTTT
V: TRBV7-3; size: few; J: TRBJ1-2; D: .; CDR3: CAISEVQGSGYTF; DNA: TGTGCCATCAGTGAGGTGCAGGGGTCCGGCTACACCTTC
V: TRBV7-9; size: .; J: TRBJ2-1; D: TRBD2; CDR3: CASSLGSGRRLRNEQFF; DNA: TGTGCCAGCAGCCTGGGTAGCGGGAGAAGATTACGGAATGAGCAGTTCTTC
V: TRBV19; size: few; J: TRBJ1-1; D: .; CDR3: CASRSGRLRGLETEAFF; DNA: TGTGCCAGTAGAAGCGGGAGGTTGAGGGGGTTGGAGACTGAAGCTTTCTTT
V: TRBV2; size: many; J: TRBJ2-7; D: .; CDR3: CASNRNDVSYEQYF; DNA: TGTGCCAGCAATCGGAATGACGTCTCCTACGAGCAGTACTTC
V: TRBV20-1; size: once; J: TRBJ2-6; D: TRBD1; CDR3: CSAAGQGSGANVLTF; DNA: TGCAGTGCAGCAGGACAGGGCTCTGGGGCCAACGTCCTGACTTTC
V: TRBV7-9; size: many; J: TRBJ1-2; D: .; CDR3: CASSLKEGLNYGYTF; DNA: TGTGCCAGCAGCTTAAAGGAGGGTTTGAACTATGGCTACACCTTC
V: TRBV20-1; size: many; J: TRBJ1-2; D: TRBD1; CDR3: CSANRGLGYTF; DNA: TGCAGTGCTAACAGGGGGCTTGGCTACACCTTC
V: TRBV20-1; size: few; J: TRBJ2-1; D: TRBD2; CDR3: CSARDSTLAGLNEQFF; DNA: TGCAGTGCTAGAGATTCTACCCTAGCGGGGCTCAATGAGCAGTTCTTC